This T cell receptor (beta chain) was recorded in a study of T cells in Graves' hyperthyroidism and ophthalmopathy. The diagnostic basis comprised clinical symptoms, serum thyroxine and TRAb, thyroid ultrasound and orbital computed tomography. From RNA transcripts, TCR beta CDR3 regions were amplified. A set of HTBI primers served as the primers for a first-round RT-PCR of the TCR CDR3. TCRdb reprocessed the multiplex PCR reads via MiXCR and lists one record per CDR3 protein. The table has about 500,000 distinct CDR3 sequences, 40% to 50% seen once. This clonotype was sampled from an adult woman with Graves' disease, either hyperthyroidism or ophthalmopathy (not recorded which). Sequencing was carried out using peripheral blood or thyroid tissue (not recorded which).

The CDR3 protein is CASSGLGVGETEAFF. DNA of the CDR3: TGTGCCAGCAGTGGTTTGGGGGTCGGAGAAACTGAAGCTTTCTTT. The rearrangement uses TRBV25-1 and TRBJ1-1, with D maybe TRBD1 (5 bases). The CDR3 covers 15 residues. Germline loops: CDR1 MGHDK, CDR2 SYGVNS. Trimming left V 4 bases short and J 5 bases short, with 17 bases between.